These 15 T cell receptor beta chains were all obtained from the same sample, sequenced in a study of T cells after yellow fever vaccination. Each CDR3 protein gets one entry after TCRdb re-called the 5' RACE reads with MiXCR. The data show 450,000 to 550,000 distinct CDR3 sequences, around 21% seen once. The material sequenced was PBMCs, taken 15 days after the yellow fever booster vaccination. The source is a man younger than 40 who received the YFV17D yellow fever vaccine.

The sample holds a few counts of this clonotype. The genes are TRBV7-9 and TRBJ1-6; a weak D match, TRBD1 (6 bases). CDR1 SEHNR and CDR2 FQNEAQ come from the germline V gene (reference sequence). CDR3 length equals 15 residues. Trimming took off 5 bases at V and 7 bases at J, with 15 bases between the two ends. In DNA, the CDR3 is TGTGCCAGCAGCGAAACGGGACAAGGCAATTCACCCCTCCACTTT. Protein sequence: CASSETGQGNSPLHF.

The chain combines TRBV5-1 with TRBJ2-1; TRBD1 agrees at 9 bases. V lost 2 bases and J lost 5; bases outside the gene matches: 11. Germline V CDR1 and CDR2: SGHRS, YFSETQ. This CDR3 has 17 residues. This chain's CDR3 is CASSLEPVGQGHNEQFF. The DNA for the CDR3 is TGCGCCAGCAGCTTAGAACCGGTGGGACAGGGCCACAATGAGCAGTTCTTC.

The sample holds a few counts of this clonotype. V gene TRBV5-1 combines with J gene TRBJ1-5; a weak D match, TRBD1 (5 bases). V was trimmed by 4 bases and J by 3 bases, leaving 17 bases between them. CDR3 length: 16 residues. The germline V gene has CDR1 SGHRS and CDR2 YFSETQ. The chain's CDR3 is CASSPTGQGNNQPQHF. In nucleotides, the CDR3 is TGCGCCAGCAGCCCGACGGGGCAGGGTAACAATCAGCCCCAGCATTTT.

The chain recombines TRBV12-3 or TRBV12-4 with TRBJ1-1, with D perhaps matching TRBD1 (6 bases). The CDR3 totals 12 residues. Trimming pared 6 bases from V and 10 bases from J, leaving 15 bases between. As DNA, the CDR3 is TGTGCCAGCAGCAGGGGTACGGGGAGAGCTTTCTTT. It specifies CASSRGTGRAFF.

This clonotype was counted a few times. The V call is TRBV7-9, the J call TRBJ1-2, with unresolved D. The CDR3 has 12 residues. The V gene lost 4 bases and the J gene lost 3 bases, with 6 bases spanning the gap. The germline gives CDR1 SEHNR, CDR2 FQNEAQ (reference sequence). The CDR3 DNA reads TGTGCCAGCAGCTCGGTTTACTATGGCTACACCTTC. It yields the protein CASSSVYYGYTF.

The CDR3 reads CSASQGGRTGELFF. CDR3 in DNA: TGCAGTGCTTCGCAGGGTGGGCGCACCGGGGAGCTGTTTTTT. The V gene is TRBV20-1, the J gene TRBJ2-2; tentative D call: TRBD1 (5 bases). From germline, CDR1 is DFQATT and CDR2 SNEGSKA (reference sequence). Trimming removed 5 bases at V and 4 bases at J, with 14 bases between. The CDR3 runs to 14 residues.

V is TRBV20-1 and J is TRBJ2-1; 8 nucleotides agree with TRBD2. This CDR3 spans 14 amino acids. Germline V gene lookup returns CDR1 DFQATT and CDR2 SNEGSKA (reference sequence). J was trimmed by 1 base and V by 7 bases; bases with no gene match: 6. The CDR3 spells CSVPSGWSYNEQFF. CDR3 in DNA: TGCAGTGTCCCTAGCGGGTGGTCCTACAATGAGCAGTTCTTC.

The chain combines TRBV19 with TRBJ2-7; 9 nucleotides agree with TRBD1. Germline V gives CDR1 LNHDA, CDR2 SQIVND (reference sequence). V was pared by 3 bases and J by 2 bases, with 11 bases of the junction left unmatched. This CDR3 has 17 residues. In DNA, the CDR3 is TGTGCCAGTAGTATGATACTGACAGGGGGGCCTCCCTACGAGCAGTACTTC. It specifies CASSMILTGGPPYEQYF.

The chain joins TRBV25-1 to TRBJ1-2; D is unresolved. Germline-derived CDR1 and CDR2 are MGHDK and SYGVNS. The CDR3 is 12 residues long. Trimming took off 3 bases at V and 2 bases at J, with 4 bases between the two ends. The DNA of the CDR3 is TGTGCCAGCAGTGACACCAACTATGGCTACACCTTC. This gives the protein CASSDTNYGYTF.

The sample holds a few counts of this clonotype. The chain combines TRBV12-3 or TRBV12-4 with TRBJ2-2; TRBD1 aligns across 8 bases. V was clipped by 6 bases and J by 0 bases; unmatched bases: 3. There are 15 residues in the CDR3. In DNA, the CDR3 is TGTGCCAGCAGACGGACAGGGTCGAACACCGGGGAGCTGTTTTTT. Translation: CASRRTGSNTGELFF.

V is TRBV20-1 and J is TRBJ2-5; D gene ambiguous. Germline CDR1 DFQATT, CDR2 SNEGSKA (reference sequence). This CDR3 region has 12 residues. V gave up 0 bases and J gave up 5 bases, with 7 bases separating them. CDR3 coding DNA: TGCAGTGCTAGAGAATCCTCGGAGACCCAGTACTTC. It is translated as CSARESSETQYF.

The rearrangement links TRBV10-3 to TRBJ1-2, with a weak D call TRBD1 (5 bases). V gave up 6 bases and J gave up 4 bases, with 12 bases separating them. CDR3 length: 13 residues. Germline CDR1 is ENHRY and CDR2 is SYGVKD. Here the CDR3 reads CAISPGLFYGYTF. The CDR3 bases are TGTGCCATCAGCCCAGGGCTCTTCTATGGCTACACCTTC.

This chain joins TRBV7-8 and TRBJ2-3, with D possibly being TRBD2 (5 bases). Trimming removed 4 bases from V and 6 bases from J, with 23 bases in between. Germline CDR1 and CDR2: SGHVS and FQNEAQ. This CDR3 is built from 17 residues. CDR3 in amino acids: CASSSLAIQHSGDTQYF. The CDR3 nucleotides read TGTGCCAGCAGCTCCTTAGCCATCCAACATTCGGGGGATACGCAGTATTTT.

This clonotype occurred once. The genes are TRBV20-1 and TRBJ2-7, with unresolved D. There are 13 residues in the CDR3. CDR1 DFQATT and CDR2 SNEGSKA come from the germline V gene (reference sequence). Trimming stripped 2 bases from V and 5 bases from J, with 13 bases between. The CDR3 loop reads CSARFSAIDEQYF. The DNA of the CDR3 is TGCAGTGCTAGATTTTCCGCAATTGACGAGCAGTACTTC.

The rearrangement joins TRBV5-1 to TRBJ2-5; D may be TRBD2 (6 bases). Germline V gives CDR1 SGHRS, CDR2 YFSETQ. This CDR3 has 18 amino acids. The V end lost 2 bases, the J end lost 2 bases, and 22 bases lay between the germline ends. CDR3 nucleotides: TGCGCCAGCAGCTTCCAACCTCTTGGGGGGAGTGGTCAAGAGACCCAGTACTTC. It codes for CASSFQPLGGSGQETQYF.